This T cell receptor beta chain was identified during a study of T cell responses to AZD1222 COVID-19 vaccine. The CDR3 covers 13 residues. V was clipped by 5 bases and J by 1 base, with 9 bases between them. Looked up from germline, CDR1 is KGHSH and CDR2 is LQKENI. A note on this clone: Its matching antigen is unknown.

Study-level results: The span of vaccine-associated CD4 TCRs extended across spike, with dominance at 160-218 and 743-854.

Clones were sequenced by immunoSEQ multiplex PCR, and TCRdb holds only the in-frame ones, with some missing. The sample contains 95,000 to 110,000 clones, about 89% of which appear only once. This TCR came from an adult who received the MenACWY meningococcal vaccine as a control. The specimen was peripheral blood, collected 28 days after the second dose of the MenACWY control vaccine. The chain has TRBV18 and TRBJ2-7; D is ambiguous. The CDR3 protein is CASSADGSYEQYF. The CDR3 DNA is TGTGCCAGCTCAGCGGACGGGTCCTACGAGCAGTACTTC.